The T cell receptor (beta chain) described here comes from a study of PD-L1 blockade in urothelial cancer. Looking at the study overall: Starting in about 2014, patients were given atezolizumab (1,200 mg intravenously every 3 weeks). At 6 weeks and at 3 weeks (second dose) after treatment start, blood was analyzed. Per blood sample, T cells had a median of roughly 150,000. The study, taken as a whole, reports: Survival was better when pretreatment blood TCR clonality fell below the median.

TCRdb's table, derived via immunoSEQ multiplex PCR, lists solely in-frame clones and lacks some. The repertoire holds around 25,000 clones, with 70% to 90% as singletons. CDR1 KGHSH and CDR2 LQKENI come from the germline V gene. V was trimmed by 3 bases and J by 3 bases, leaving 12 bases between them. This CDR3 is built from 14 residues. To note about this clone: Antigen specificity is unknown.

The input for sequencing was PBMCs, taken around atezolizumab (anti-PD-L1) treatment. This rearrangement joins TRBV18 to TRBJ2-7; a possible D gene is TRBD2 (5 bases). The receptor comes from a man aged 45-65 years with urothelial cancer. The CDR3 reads CASSPSGKNYEQYF. In nucleotides, the CDR3 is TGTGCCAGCTCACCCTCGGGAAAAAACTACGAGCAGTACTTC.